This passage covers 19 T cell receptor beta chains from one sample sequenced in a study of CD8 T cells in ankylosing spondylitis. Antigens for these TCRs are unknown. TCRdb redid the calling of the 5' RACE reads with MiXCR, one entry per CDR3 protein. In the table there are about 540,000 distinct CDR3 sequences, 12% of which are singletons. Study-level findings and limits: A motif of fewer than ten highly homologous TCR beta variants was seen as apparently characteristic of ankylosing spondylitis blood.

The sample was blood, either unsorted or a sorted T cell fraction (not recorded which). Receptors were obtained from a male donor with ankylosing spondylitis.

This clonotype was detected a few times. V gene TRBV5-1 combines with J gene TRBJ1-2; D may be TRBD1 (5 bases). The V gene lost 0 bases and the J gene lost 8 bases, with 11 bases spanning the gap. CDR3 size: 13 residues. Per the germline V gene, CDR1 is SGHRS and CDR2 is YFSETQ. DNA for the CDR3: TGCGCCAGCAGCTTGGCCCCGAGGGGCGGCTACACCTTC. Its protein is CASSLAPRGGYTF.

The V gene is TRBV7-9, the J gene TRBJ2-2; 9 bases are a match to TRBD1. Germline values: CDR1 SEHNR, CDR2 FQNEAQ (reference sequence). The CDR3 consists of 16 residues. The V and J ends lost 4 bases and 4 bases, in that order; junction bases with no gene match: 7. The CDR3 DNA is TGTGCCAGCAGCTCGTACAGGGGGCAAGGCACCGGGGAGCTGTTTTTT. Protein: CASSSYRGQGTGELFF.

The rearrangement uses TRBV12-5 and TRBJ1-5; 8 nucleotides agree with TRBD1. This CDR3 region has 15 residues. J was trimmed by 2 bases and V by 2 bases; bases with no gene match: 2. Germline lookup yields CDR1 LGHNT and CDR2 FRNRAP. This CDR3 reads CASGLMTGGNQPQHF. CDR3 DNA sequence: TGTGCTAGTGGTTTGATGACAGGGGGCAATCAGCCCCAGCATTTT.

This chain joins TRBV3-1 and TRBJ2-3; 7 nucleotides match TRBD2. CDR1 and CDR2 (germline): LGHDT, YNNKEL (reference sequence). The CDR3 loop spans 13 amino acids. Trimming cost V 2 bases and J 8 bases; bases outside gene matches: 4. DNA for the CDR3: TGTGCCAGCAGCCAAACCTCGGGGGGTACGCAGTATTTT. Residues: CASSQTSGGTQYF.

This clonotype was seen only a few times. V is TRBV4-1 and J is TRBJ2-3, with TRBD1 identical over 7 bases. The CDR3 is 16 residues long. CDR1 MGHRA and CDR2 YSYEKL come from the germline V gene. V was pared by 0 bases and J by 2 bases, with 5 bases of the junction left unmatched. CDR3 in amino acids: CASSQDQGVPTDTQYF. The CDR3 coding sequence is TGCGCCAGCAGCCAAGATCAGGGGGTTCCCACAGATACGCAGTATTTT.

This clonotype has only a few counts. The V gene is TRBV25-1, the J gene TRBJ2-3; 8 positions agree with TRBD2. CDR3 length equals 15 residues. V gave up 3 bases and J gave up 2 bases; unmatched junction bases: 4. Germline loops: CDR1 MGHDK, CDR2 SYGVNS. The CDR3 DNA sequence: TGTGCCAGCAGTGAGATAGCGGGGTACACAGATACGCAGTATTTT. Translating it yields CASSEIAGYTDTQYF.

This clonotype showed up many times. This chain connects TRBV7-9 to TRBJ1-1, with a tentative D call TRBD1 (6 bases). The CDR3 runs 15 residues. V lost 4 bases to trimming and J lost 1 base, with 13 bases between them. Germline V gene data show CDR1 as SEHNR and CDR2 as FQNEAQ (reference sequence). Written as DNA, the CDR3 is TGTGCCAGCAGCTCCCGGGGGGACACGAACACTGAAGCTTTCTTT. This codes for CASSSRGDTNTEAFF.

This clonotype was seen only a few times. This chain connects TRBV2 to TRBJ1-5; D ambiguous. This CDR3 contains 12 residues. CDR1 is SNHLY, CDR2 FYNNEI, per germline. Trimming shortened V by 5 bases and J by 7 bases, and 9 bases separated the two germline ends. This chain's CDR3 is CASSLRDQPQHF. Written as DNA, the CDR3 is TGTGCCAGCAGTCTACGAGACCAGCCCCAGCATTTT.

The chain couples TRBV19 to TRBJ2-2; D may be TRBD2 (5 bases). Looked up from germline, CDR1 is LNHDA and CDR2 is SQIVND (reference sequence). This CDR3 is built from 17 residues. Deletions cut 5 bases from V and 2 bases from J, with 18 bases between. In nucleotides, the CDR3 is TGTGCCAGTAGTCGCATACAGCAGCTAGCTAACACCGGGGAGCTGTTTTTT. It encodes CASSRIQQLANTGELFF.

This clonotype was detected only a few times. V usage is TRBV24-1 and J usage is TRBJ2-5, with D possibly being TRBD1 (6 bases). Between the trimmed V and J ends, which lost 6 bases and 2 bases, there was a span of 12 bases. The length of the CDR3 is 14 residues. Germline V CDR1 and CDR2: KGHDR, SFDVKD. The chain's CDR3 is CATSKTGGQETQYF. Here the CDR3 DNA reads TGTGCCACCAGTAAGACAGGAGGACAAGAGACCCAGTACTTC.

This clonotype has just a few counts. The rearrangement links TRBV20-1 to TRBJ2-1; the match to TRBD2 covers 11 bases. The CDR3 loop spans 15 amino acids. The V segment lost 6 bases and the J segment 7 bases; nucleotides outside the gene matches: 11. Germline V gives CDR1 DFQATT, CDR2 SNEGSKA (reference sequence). In nucleotides, the CDR3 is TGCAGTGCGAGCCGTCTAGCGGGAGGACGTAATGAGCAGTTCTTC. Its translation: CSASRLAGGRNEQFF.

This clonotype was observed a few times. J is TRBJ2-2 and V is TRBV5-1; maybe TRBD2 (5 bases). This CDR3 contains 14 residues. Trimming removed 5 bases from V and 2 bases from J, with 10 bases in between. The germline V gene has CDR1 SGHRS and CDR2 YFSETQ. The CDR3 sequence is CASRIRTNTGELFF. The DNA of the CDR3 is TGCGCCAGCAGGATACGGACTAACACCGGGGAGCTGTTTTTT.

This clonotype was seen repeatedly, ten times or more. V gene TRBV24-1 combines with J gene TRBJ2-1; tentatively, D is TRBD1 (5 bases). The CDR3 is made up of 17 amino acids. Germline V gives CDR1 KGHDR, CDR2 SFDVKD. Deletions cut 1 base from V and 1 base from J, with 13 bases between. This CDR3 reads CATSDFPTAGSYNEQFF. The DNA for the CDR3 is TGTGCCACCAGTGATTTCCCGACAGCAGGTTCCTACAATGAGCAGTTCTTC.

This chain uses TRBV29-1 with TRBJ1-1; 7 bases fit TRBD1. J was trimmed by 5 bases and V by 0 bases; bases with no gene match: 9. The CDR3 contains 15 residues. Germline V CDR1 and CDR2: SQVTM, ANQGSEA. CDR3 sequence reads: CSVEEAPQGRTEAFF. The CDR3 region has the DNA TGCAGCGTTGAAGAGGCCCCACAGGGGAGGACTGAAGCTTTCTTT. Full variable domain (missing parts from reference TRBV29-1 and TRBJ1-1): SAVISQKPSRDICQRGTSLTIQCQVDSQVTMMFWYRQQPGQSLTLIATANQGSEATYESGFVIDKFPISRPNLTFSTLTVSNMSPEDSSIYLCSVEEAPQGRTEAFFGQGTRLTVV.

At least ten counts were recorded for this clonotype. This chain uses TRBV28 with TRBJ2-2, with D perhaps matching TRBD1 (5 bases). Trimming stripped 2 bases from V and 6 bases from J, with 16 bases between. Germline lookup yields CDR1 MDHEN and CDR2 SYDVKM. CDR3 length: 16 amino acids. The CDR3 is CASSLGDSFRAGELFF. In nucleotides, the CDR3 is TGTGCCAGCAGTTTAGGTGATTCGTTCAGGGCCGGGGAGCTGTTTTTT.

The chain carries TRBV14 and TRBJ2-3; 11 positions agree with TRBD2. CDR1 is SGHDN, CDR2 FVKESK, per germline. Trimming removed 6 bases from V and 2 bases from J; junction bases left unmatched: 10. The CDR3 loop spans 17 amino acids. The CDR3 DNA is TGTGCCAGCAGTCACACTTCTAGCGGGAGGTTCACAGATACGCAGTATTTT. Protein sequence: CASSHTSSGRFTDTQYF.

The rearrangement joins TRBV10-3 to TRBJ2-5; 8 positions match TRBD1. The CDR3 totals 14 residues. The germline CDR1 and CDR2 sequences are ENHRY and SYGVKD. The V segment lost 3 bases and the J segment 0 bases; nucleotides outside the gene matches: 0. Here the CDR3 DNA reads TGTGCCATCAGTGAACAGGGGGACCAAGAGACCCAGTACTTC. Translating it yields CAISEQGDQETQYF.

There are a few counts of this clonotype. V is TRBV6-1 and J is TRBJ2-5; no reliable D call. V was clipped by 5 bases and J by 5 bases, with 12 bases between them. This CDR3 is 13 amino acids long. CDR1 and CDR2 from the germline V gene are MNHNS and SASEGT. The CDR3 reads CASSRVYGETQYF. The CDR3 DNA follows: TGTGCCAGCAGTCGAGTTTACGGCGAGACCCAGTACTTC.

This clonotype was observed many times. The rearrangement uses TRBV12-3 or TRBV12-4 and TRBJ1-5; TRBD1 aligns across 7 bases. The junction had 10 bases not matched to a gene; V was cut back by 5 bases and J by 6 bases. The CDR3 contains 15 residues. DNA of the CDR3: TGTGCCAGCAGTCCCGACAGGGTTAGGTTTCAGCCCCAGCATTTT. This translates into CASSPDRVRFQPQHF.